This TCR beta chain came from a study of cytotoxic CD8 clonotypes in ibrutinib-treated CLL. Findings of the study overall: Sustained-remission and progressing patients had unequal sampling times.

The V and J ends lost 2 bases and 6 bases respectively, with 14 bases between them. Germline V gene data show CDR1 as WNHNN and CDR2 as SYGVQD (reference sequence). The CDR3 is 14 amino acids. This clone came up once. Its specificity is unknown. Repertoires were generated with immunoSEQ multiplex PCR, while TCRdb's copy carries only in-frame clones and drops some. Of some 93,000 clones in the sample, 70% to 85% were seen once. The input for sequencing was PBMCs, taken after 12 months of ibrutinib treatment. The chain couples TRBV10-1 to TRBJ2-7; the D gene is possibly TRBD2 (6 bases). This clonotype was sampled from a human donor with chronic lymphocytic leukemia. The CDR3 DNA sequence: TGCGCCAGCAGTGAGCGACTAGGAGGCCCCGAGCAGTACTTC. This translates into CASSERLGGPEQYF.